These T cell receptor beta chains were read from a single sample in a study of neurological immune-mediated disorders. TCRdb processed the 5' RACE reads anew with MiXCR; each CDR3 protein has one entry. The sample has about 20,000 distinct CDR3 sequences; 7.5% are singletons. Sequencing was performed on CD8+ T cells from blood. These receptors were collected from a woman in her twenties or thirties with HTLV-1-associated myelopathy (HAM/TSP). CDR3s include the opening cysteine and the closing phenylalanine or tryptophan. Each record gives: J gene, V gene, CDR3 protein.

TRBJ2-7 | TRBV20-1 | CSARDLATSFGEQYF
TRBJ2-2 | TRBV10-2 | CASRDPYQNTGELFF
TRBJ1-6 | TRBV4-2 | CASSQDWSGATPLHF
TRBJ1-2 | TRBV20-1 | CSTLSGQDYGYTF
TRBJ2-3 | TRBV7-2 | CASSLIRGGASDTQYF
TRBJ2-3 | TRBV10-3 | CAIGDTDTQYF
TRBJ1-2 | TRBV10-3 | CAISEFNTARRGTYGYTF
TRBJ1-1 | TRBV6-5 | CASRPTGLMEAFF
TRBJ2-1 | TRBV24-1 | CATSESGLAGGRPDDEQFF
TRBJ2-7 | TRBV6-6 | CASSPGERGYEQYF
TRBJ1-3 | TRBV7-6 | CASSLGSSGRFRGAFPRNTIYF
TRBJ2-3 | TRBV20-1 | CSARDTSTQGRVTDTQYF
TRBJ1-6 | TRBV4-1 | CASSQDGTGFNSPLHF
TRBJ2-5 | TRBV7-2 | CASRGTGQETQYF
TRBJ2-1 | TRBV5-1 | CASSLAVGYNEQFF
TRBJ2-1 | TRBV6-2/TRBV6-3 | CASSYSVNSGDYNEQFF
TRBJ2-3 | TRBV20-1 | CSAMGHTTQYF
TRBJ2-6 | TRBV15 | CATSGESSGANVLTF
TRBJ2-3 | TRBV12-3/TRBV12-4 | CASTRGDPGHESSTDTQYF
TRBJ2-1 | TRBV20-1 | CSAIQGKINYSYNEQFF
TRBJ2-1 | TRBV4-1 | CASSQVQGGEQFF
TRBJ1-6 | TRBV5-1 | CASSPWTGGNSPLHF
TRBJ2-2 | TRBV7-9 | CASSSPAVGVNTGEPFF
TRBJ2-1 | TRBV20-1 | CSAMDSSNEQFF
TRBJ2-1 | TRBV9 | CASNNHNEQFF
TRBJ2-4 | TRBV12-3/TRBV12-4 | CASHGGDKNIQYF
TRBJ1-2 | TRBV12-3/TRBV12-4 | CASSFRGLGPPYGYTF
TRBJ1-1 | TRBV6-2/TRBV6-3 | CASSYSRVSSAEAFF
TRBJ1-2 | TRBV20-1 | CSARVGRANYGYTF
TRBJ1-2 | TRBV29-1 | CSVEDEWTGGYTF
TRBJ1-4 | TRBV2 | CASSGAAATNEKLFF
TRBJ2-1 | TRBV29-1 | CSVLIDNEQFF
TRBJ1-3 | TRBV12-3/TRBV12-4 | CASSSGGTGNTIYF
TRBJ1-2 | TRBV2 | CASSEDLGTGANYGYTF
TRBJ2-1 | TRBV5-1 | CASSLTGGPYNEQFF
TRBJ2-7 | TRBV29-1 | CSVEEVGNEQYF
TRBJ1-2 | TRBV10-2 | CASSDYYGYTF
TRBJ2-7 | TRBV20-1 | CSARETSGGLYEQYF
TRBJ2-1 | TRBV5-6 | CASSLGTGANEQFF
TRBJ2-3 | TRBV4-2 | CARSQHETSSTDTQYF
TRBJ2-3 | TRBV6-4 | CASSDGLGGGGSDTQYF
TRBJ1-1 | TRBV20-1 | CSARTGERDAEAFF
TRBJ2-3 | TRBV5-1 | CASSLALGTFTDTQYF
TRBJ2-3 | TRBV5-1 | CASSPLQGEDTQYF
TRBJ2-4 | TRBV20-1 | CSASGDSLTLAKNIQYF
TRBJ1-6 | TRBV5-1 | CASSLGQPNSPLHF
TRBJ1-5 | TRBV27 | CASSSRDSNQPQHF
TRBJ2-3 | TRBV5-1 | CASSLSGGNTDTQYF
TRBJ2-3 | TRBV20-1 | CSARDWLNTDTQYF
TRBJ2-1 | TRBV9 | CASSPQGGLGNYNEQFF
TRBJ2-7 | TRBV6-6 | CASSYSLPMDRARHKQYF
TRBJ2-1 | TRBV14 | CASSQAGTGGHEQFF
TRBJ2-3 | TRBV6-4 | CASSEPPLLGRYTDTQYF
TRBJ2-1 | TRBV6-2/TRBV6-3 | CASSPGTGDYNEQFF
TRBJ2-7 | TRBV2 | CASSRQGYSLDEQYF
TRBJ1-6 | TRBV7-9 | CASSPSTGFYNSPLHF
TRBJ1-5 | TRBV20-1 | CSATTRTSNQPQHF